Presented here are 19 T cell receptor beta chains from one specimen sequenced in a study of shared clonotypes between healthy human individuals. Measured with immunoSEQ multiplex PCR; TCRdb has only the in-frame clones, and not every one. The sample carries roughly 700,000 clones, around 90% recorded once. Sequencing was done on a sample of memory CD8+ T cells from PBMCs. Subset specified: CD45RO+ cells pooled with CCR7-negative TemRA cells. The receptors come from a man younger than 30 in good health. Some clones in this sample may be carry-over from other donors' samples.

In this sample, this clone turned up once. J is TRBJ2-5 and V is TRBV28; D may be TRBD1 (5 bases). The CDR3 has 16 residues. Germline V gives CDR1 MDHEN, CDR2 SYDVKM. With 2 bases removed from V and 6 bases from J, the gap between germline ends came to 19 bases. The CDR3 is CASSLGAGYEPQTQYF. CDR3 in DNA: TGTGCCAGCAGTTTAGGGGCAGGGTACGAGCCCCAGACCCAGTACTTC.

The chain combines TRBV4-1 with TRBJ2-7, with 12 positions matching TRBD2. This CDR3 is 15 amino acids long. Trimming removed 5 bases from V and 6 bases from J; junction bases left unmatched: 8. Germline loops: CDR1 MGHRA, CDR2 YSYEKL. CDR3 amino acids: CASSSSGRAESEQYF. The CDR3 region has the DNA TGCGCCAGCAGCTCTAGCGGGAGGGCGGAGAGCGAGCAGTACTTC.

The chain carries TRBV15 and TRBJ1-2; maybe TRBD1 (5 bases). The CDR3 has 15 amino acids. The V gene lost 0 bases and the J gene lost 2 bases, with 10 bases spanning the gap. The germline gives CDR1 LNHNV, CDR2 YYDKDF (reference sequence). DNA of the CDR3: TGTGCCACCAGCAGAGATGAAGCAGGGAACTATGGCTACACCTTC. It translates to CATSRDEAGNYGYTF.

J is TRBJ1-5 and V is TRBV11-1; tentatively, D is TRBD1 (5 bases). This CDR3 is built from 13 residues. The germline V and J ends were trimmed by 5 bases and 4 bases, with 9 bases remaining between them. The germline CDR1 and CDR2 sequences are SGHAT and FQDESV (reference sequence). DNA of the CDR3: TGTGCCAGCAGCGAGGGGCGTAATCAGCCCCAGCATTTT. It codes for CASSEGRNQPQHF.

J is TRBJ1-6 and V is TRBV6-1; D call uncertain. Per the germline V gene, CDR1 is MNHNS and CDR2 is SASEGT. Trimming removed 3 bases at V and 5 bases at J, with 14 bases between. There are 16 residues in the CDR3. This chain's CDR3 is CASSEFPGPHNSPLHF. CDR3 sequence (DNA): TGTGCCAGCAGTGAGTTCCCGGGCCCTCATAATTCACCCCTCCACTTT.

For this clone: In the same sample, other DNA sequences code for this CDR3. The rearrangement joins TRBV19 to TRBJ1-1; D may be TRBD1 (5 bases). The V end lost 3 bases, the J end lost 3 bases, and 8 bases lay between the germline ends. The germline gives CDR1 LNHDA, CDR2 SQIVND (reference sequence). This CDR3 is built from 13 residues. The CDR3 DNA reads as TGTGCCAGTAGTATCCAGGGATACACTGAAGCTTTCTTT. Amino acid sequence: CASSIQGYTEAFF. Using reference TRBV19 and TRBJ1-1 for the parts outside the CDR3, the full variable domain is DGGITQSPKYLFRKEGQNVTLSCEQNLNHDAMYWYRQDPGQGLRLIYYSQIVNDFQKGDIAEGYSVSREKKESFPLTVTSAQKNPTAFYLCASSIQGYTEAFFGQGTRLTVV.

V and J are TRBV2 and TRBJ2-7; 9 nucleotides align to TRBD2. V shed 4 bases and J 3 bases; nucleotides not matched to a gene: 4. The germline V gene has CDR1 SNHLY and CDR2 FYNNEI. This CDR3 contains 14 residues. CDR3 DNA sequence: TGTGCCAGCAGTGTTAGCGGGAGCAACTACGAGCAGTACTTC. It encodes CASSVSGSNYEQYF.

The chain links TRBV9 to TRBJ2-7; 9 bases agree with TRBD1. Germline CDR1 reads SGDLS; CDR2 reads YYNGEE. After removal of 0 bases from V and 0 bases from J, the junction contained 13 bases not matched to a gene. CDR3 length: 19 amino acids. The CDR3 nucleotides read TGTGCCAGCAGCGTAGCCTTGCCGGGACAGGGAGGATACTCCTACGAGCAGTACTTC. Its translation: CASSVALPGQGGYSYEQYF. Complete variable domain (other parts from reference TRBV9 and TRBJ2-7): DSGVTQTPKHLITATGQRVTLRCSPRSGDLSVYWYQQSLDQGLQFLIQYYNGEERAKGNILERFSAQQFPDLHSELNLSSLELGDSALYFCASSVALPGQGGYSYEQYFGPGTRLTVT.

This rearrangement joins TRBV5-5 to TRBJ2-1; maybe TRBD2 (5 bases). CDR1 SGHKS and CDR2 YYEKEE come from the germline V gene (reference sequence). The ends were cut back, 2 bases at V and 0 bases at J, with 21 bases in the middle. The CDR3 extends over 19 amino acids. Here the CDR3 DNA reads TGTGCCAGCAGCTTATTACCGACTGGGCGGGCTCACTCCTACAATGAGCAGTTCTTC. It yields the protein CASSLLPTGRAHSYNEQFF.

The chain is built from TRBV15 and TRBJ2-1; D perhaps matches TRBD2 (6 bases). V was trimmed by 3 bases and J by 2 bases, leaving 11 bases between them. CDR3 length equals 15 residues. Germline CDR1 is LNHNV and CDR2 is YYDKDF (reference sequence). This chain's CDR3 is CATSSTIAAYNEQFF. The CDR3 nucleotides are TGTGCCACCAGCAGCACAATAGCGGCCTACAATGAGCAGTTCTTC.

The V call is TRBV7-8, the J call TRBJ2-7; D might be TRBD1 (6 bases). V was shortened by 5 bases and J by 2 bases, with 16 bases between the two germline ends. The CDR3 totals 15 residues. Germline V CDR1 and CDR2: SGHVS, FQNEAQ. The CDR3 coding sequence is TGTGCCAGCAGCGTTCAAGGGACACAGGCCTACGAGCAGTACTTC. Translating gives CASSVQGTQAYEQYF. Looking up the rest from reference TRBV7-8 and TRBJ2-7 gives the full variable domain: GAGVSQSPRYKVAKRGQDVALRCDPISGHVSLFWYQQALGQGPEFLTYFQNEAQLDKSGLPSDRFFAERPEGSVSTLKIQRTQQEDSAVYLCASSVQGTQAYEQYFGPGTRLTVT.

This clone was seen a few times. This chain uses TRBV5-4 with TRBJ2-6; possible D gene TRBD1, 5 bases. The CDR3 length is 15 residues. Germline CDR1 is SGHNT and CDR2 is YYREEE (reference sequence). The V and J ends lost 4 bases and 1 base respectively, with 9 bases between them. CDR3 sequence: CASSLRQSGANVLTF. CDR3 nucleotides: TGTGCCAGCAGCCTGAGACAGTCTGGGGCCAACGTCCTGACTTTC.

The V call is TRBV9, the J call TRBJ1-3; no clear D gene. The V gene's germline CDR1 is SGDLS and CDR2 YYNGEE. The CDR3 is 10 amino acids. V was trimmed by 8 bases and J by 2 bases, leaving 2 bases between them. The CDR3 spells CASAGNTIYF. Written as DNA, the CDR3 is TGTGCCAGTGCTGGAAACACCATATATTTT.

This clone was observed once. This rearrangement joins TRBV2 to TRBJ1-1, with unresolved D. This CDR3 is 13 amino acids long. The germline V gene encodes CDR1 SNHLY and CDR2 FYNNEI. The V end was cut by 8 bases, the J end by 0 bases, with 10 bases between. The CDR3 loop is CASLRKMNTEAFF. CDR3 nucleotide sequence: TGTGCCAGCCTGCGGAAAATGAACACTGAAGCTTTCTTT.

This clone has a single count. This chain links TRBV4-1 with TRBJ1-4, with 10 bases that match TRBD1. Germline trimming cut 6 bases from V and 0 bases from J; bases unmatched to any gene: 10. The germline V gene encodes CDR1 MGHRA and CDR2 YSYEKL. CDR3 length: 18 residues. CDR3 loop: CASRPRQGADPTNEKLFF. The CDR3 DNA reads as TGCGCCAGCAGACCCCGACAGGGGGCGGACCCAACTAATGAAAAACTGTTTTTT.

V and J are TRBV4-3 and TRBJ2-7; possible D gene TRBD1, 6 bases. The CDR3 contains 18 residues. CDR1 is LGHNA and CDR2 is YSLEER in the germline V gene. Trimming shortened V by 3 bases and J by 9 bases, and 30 bases separated the two germline ends. The CDR3 protein is CASSHRHLGVRGLLGQYF. CDR3 bases: TGCGCCAGCAGCCACCGACACCTCGGGGTCAGGGGCTTACTTGGGCAGTACTTC.

The chain combines TRBV9 with TRBJ2-3; D might be TRBD1 (6 bases). Trimming removed 2 bases at V and 5 bases at J, with 12 bases between. The CDR3 is made up of 14 amino acids. The germline CDR1 and CDR2 sequences are SGDLS and YYNGEE. The CDR3 nucleotides are TGTGCCAGCAGCGTTTGGGACAAAAAAGATACGCAGTATTTT. Encoded protein: CASSVWDKKDTQYF.

The V call is TRBV28, the J call TRBJ2-2; tentative D call: TRBD2 (6 bases). The germline V gene encodes CDR1 MDHEN and CDR2 SYDVKM. The CDR3 runs to 17 residues. Trimming left V 2 bases short and J 1 base short, with 14 bases between. CDR3 nucleotide sequence: TGTGCCAGCAGTTTAAGAGAGATAGCGGTGAACACCGGGGAGCTGTTTTTT. It translates to CASSLREIAVNTGELFF.

The chain couples TRBV7-8 to TRBJ2-2, with D maybe TRBD2 (6 bases). Per the germline V gene, CDR1 is SGHVS and CDR2 is FQNEAQ. Trimming left V 3 bases short and J 5 bases short, with 13 bases between. The CDR3 totals 15 residues. The CDR3 loop is CASSLTGVATGELFF. The DNA of the CDR3 is TGTGCCAGCAGCTTGACGGGAGTGGCGACCGGGGAGCTGTTTTTT.